What follows describes a single T cell receptor (beta chain). The data derive from a study of control samples from healthy donors and cancer patients. The protocol was immunoSEQ multiplex PCR, while the TCRdb copy is restricted to in-frame clones and leaves out a portion. The sample holds 90,000 to 100,000 clones, approximately 80% seen once. Trimming took 8 bases from V and 4 from J; bases not matched to a gene: 15. This CDR3 is built from 16 residues. The germline gives CDR1 GTSNPN, CDR2 SVGIG (reference sequence). The material sequenced was blood. This TCR came from a woman aged 25 to 39 in good health. The rearrangement uses TRBV30 and TRBJ1-1; 11 bases align to TRBD1. This CDR3 is CAALGTGGPRGTEAFF. For the CDR3, the DNA is TGTGCCGCGTTAGGGACAGGGGGACCCCGGGGCACTGAAGCTTTCTTT.